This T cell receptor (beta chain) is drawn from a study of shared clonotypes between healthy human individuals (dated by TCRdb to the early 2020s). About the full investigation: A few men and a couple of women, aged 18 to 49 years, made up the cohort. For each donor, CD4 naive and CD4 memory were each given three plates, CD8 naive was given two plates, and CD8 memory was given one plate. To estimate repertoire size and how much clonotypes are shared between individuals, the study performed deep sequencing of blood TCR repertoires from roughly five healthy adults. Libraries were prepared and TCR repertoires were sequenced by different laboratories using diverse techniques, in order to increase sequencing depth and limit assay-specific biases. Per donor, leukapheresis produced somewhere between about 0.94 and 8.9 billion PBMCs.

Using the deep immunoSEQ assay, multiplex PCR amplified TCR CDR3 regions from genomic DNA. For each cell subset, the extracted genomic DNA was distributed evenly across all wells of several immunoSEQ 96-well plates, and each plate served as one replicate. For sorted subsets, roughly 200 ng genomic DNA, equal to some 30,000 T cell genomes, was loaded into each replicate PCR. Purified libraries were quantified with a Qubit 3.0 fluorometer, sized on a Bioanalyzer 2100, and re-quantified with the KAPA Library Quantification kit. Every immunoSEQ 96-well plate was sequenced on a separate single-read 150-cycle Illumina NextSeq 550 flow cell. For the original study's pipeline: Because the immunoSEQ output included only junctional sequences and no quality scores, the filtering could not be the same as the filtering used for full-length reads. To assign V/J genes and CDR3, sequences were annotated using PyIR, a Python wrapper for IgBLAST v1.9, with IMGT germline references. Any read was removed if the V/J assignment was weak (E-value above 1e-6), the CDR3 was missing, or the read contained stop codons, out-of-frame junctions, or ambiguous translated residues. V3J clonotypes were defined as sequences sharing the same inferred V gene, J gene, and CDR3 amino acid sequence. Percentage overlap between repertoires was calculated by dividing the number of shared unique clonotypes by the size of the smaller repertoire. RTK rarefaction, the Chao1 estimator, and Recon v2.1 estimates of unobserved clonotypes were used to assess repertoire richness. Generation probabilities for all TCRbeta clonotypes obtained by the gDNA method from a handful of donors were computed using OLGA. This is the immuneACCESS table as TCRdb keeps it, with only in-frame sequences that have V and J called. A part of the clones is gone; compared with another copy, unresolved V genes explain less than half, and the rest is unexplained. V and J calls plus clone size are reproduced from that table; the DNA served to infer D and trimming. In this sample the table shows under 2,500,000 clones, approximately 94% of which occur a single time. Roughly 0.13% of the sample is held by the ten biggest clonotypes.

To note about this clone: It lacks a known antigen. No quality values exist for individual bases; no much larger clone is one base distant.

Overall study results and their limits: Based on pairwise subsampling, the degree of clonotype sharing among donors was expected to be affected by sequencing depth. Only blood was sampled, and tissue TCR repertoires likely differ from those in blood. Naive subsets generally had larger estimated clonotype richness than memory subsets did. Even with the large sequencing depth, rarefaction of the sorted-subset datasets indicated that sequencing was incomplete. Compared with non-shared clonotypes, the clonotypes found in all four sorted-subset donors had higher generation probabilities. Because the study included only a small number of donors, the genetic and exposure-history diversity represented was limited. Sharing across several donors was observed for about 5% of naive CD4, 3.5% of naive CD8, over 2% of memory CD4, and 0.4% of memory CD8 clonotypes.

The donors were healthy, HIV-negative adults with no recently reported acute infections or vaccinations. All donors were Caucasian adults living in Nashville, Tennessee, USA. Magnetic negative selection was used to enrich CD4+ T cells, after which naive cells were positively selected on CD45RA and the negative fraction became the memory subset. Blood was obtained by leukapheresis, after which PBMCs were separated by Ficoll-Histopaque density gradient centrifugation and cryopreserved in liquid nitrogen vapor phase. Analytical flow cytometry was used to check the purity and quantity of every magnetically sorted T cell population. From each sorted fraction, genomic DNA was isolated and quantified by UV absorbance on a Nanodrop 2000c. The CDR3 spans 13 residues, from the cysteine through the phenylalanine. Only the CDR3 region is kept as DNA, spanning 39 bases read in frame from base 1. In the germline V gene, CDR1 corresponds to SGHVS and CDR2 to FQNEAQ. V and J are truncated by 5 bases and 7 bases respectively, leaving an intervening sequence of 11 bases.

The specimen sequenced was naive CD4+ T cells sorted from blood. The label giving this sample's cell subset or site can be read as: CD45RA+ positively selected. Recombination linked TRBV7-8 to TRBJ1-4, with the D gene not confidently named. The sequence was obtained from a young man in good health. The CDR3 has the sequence CASSPGSAEKLFF. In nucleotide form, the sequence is TGTGCCAGCAGCCCTGGATCAGCTGAAAAACTGTTTTTT.